The clone carrying this T cell receptor beta chain was observed a handful of times. No antigen is known for it. Unique molecular identifiers were added to individual cDNA molecules. A single record per CDR3 protein comes from TCRdb applying MiXCR to the 5' RACE reads. The sample lists 55,000 to 85,000 distinct CDR3 sequences; around 12% were seen once. These data come from a study of early T cells in non-severe SARS-CoV-2 infection. As for the study in general: Chains stayed unpaired after sequencing of bulk RNA from unsorted whole blood. Study findings and constraints: Matching against VDJdb likely underestimated virus-specific expansions, favoring anti-spike CD8.

Sequenced: whole blood. This clonotype was sampled from an adult who was a healthcare worker with PCR-confirmed SARS-CoV-2 infection or an uninfected control (not recorded which).

The CDR3 DNA reads as TGTGCCAGCAGCACTAGGTCGACAGGGGGGCACCCCGACACTGAAGCTTTCTTT. Encoded protein: CASSTRSTGGHPDTEAFF. The chain employs TRBV7-9 and TRBJ1-1; TRBD1 matches 9 bases. Trimming at V came to 5 bases and at J to 3 bases, leaving 16 bases not matched to a gene. Per germline, CDR1 SEHNR and CDR2 FQNEAQ (reference sequence). The CDR3 extends over 18 amino acids.